The clone carrying this T cell receptor beta chain was counted ten times or more. Its antigen is as yet unknown. During its preparation, the TCRbeta library received unique molecular identifiers. TCRdb ran MiXCR on the PCR reads and lists one entry per CDR3 protein. Among 780,000 or so distinct CDR3 sequences listed, approximately 15% were seen once. The sample belongs to a study of T-cell reconstitution after alpha-beta-depleted transplantation in children. Findings and caveats of the study: The study reportedly traced alpha-beta T cells about two months after transplant to several hundred expanded graft clones.

This sequence originates from a male patient younger than 18 who had a stem cell transplant for acute lymphoblastic leukemia, so the T cells may come from the graft donor. The sample was PBMCs, mostly from graft donor cells, taken 360 days after TCRalphabeta/CD19-depleted stem cell transplant.

CDR3 sequence (DNA): TGTGCCACTCTAGCGGGAGGGGGTTACGAGCAGTACTTC. Translation: CATLAGGGYEQYF. The chain is built from TRBV10-3 and TRBJ2-7; 12 bases map to TRBD2. After removal of 10 bases from V and 4 bases from J, the junction contained 5 bases not matched to a gene. In germline, CDR1 is ENHRY, CDR2 SYGVKD. The CDR3 contains 13 residues.